The 10 T cell receptor beta chains below all came from one sample that was sequenced in a study of T cell clonality in common variable immunodeficiency. Only in-frame clones appear in the TCRdb table, and some are missing; sequencing was by immunoSEQ multiplex PCR. There are about 81,000 clones in the sample, none observed a single time. Sequencing was done on a sample of peripheral blood mononuclear cells. Receptors were obtained from a person aged 18 to 75 in good health.

The sample holds many counts of this clone. The sequenced fragment ends 3 residues before the CDR3 boundary, so the rest is inferred from the germline J gene. This sequence joins TRBV20-1 and TRBJ2-1; D not resolved. V dropped 5 bases and J dropped 7 bases, with 9 bases sitting between them. Per the germline V gene, CDR1 is DFQATT and CDR2 is SNEGSKA (reference sequence). The CDR3 loop spans 11 amino acids. The CDR3 sequence: CSAPGRNEQFF. The sequenced CDR3 bases are TGCAGTGCTCCGGGTCGGAATGAG.

This clone has at least ten counts. At one of its ends the junction is not consistent with the germline gene, which may arise from a read error. The read ends 3 residues before the CDR3 terminus; that terminus is restored from the germline J gene. V is TRBV4-2 and J is TRBJ2-3, with D hard to call. The germline gives CDR1 LGHNA, CDR2 YNFKEQ. The CDR3 covers 14 residues. CDR3 region: CASSQERQLDTQYF. The covered CDR3 bases are TGCGCCAGCAGCCAAGAGAGGCAGTTGGATACG.

This clone was detected ten times or more. The observed sequence ends 3 residues before the CDR3 terminus, with the missing tail filled in from the germline J gene. The rearrangement links TRBV19 to TRBJ1-5, with D possibly matching TRBD1 (5 bases). The CDR3 has 16 amino acids. Germline-derived CDR1 and CDR2 are LNHDA and SQIVND (reference sequence). The ends were cut back, 5 bases at V and 0 bases at J, with 14 bases in the middle. Incomplete CDR3 DNA: TGTGCCAGTAGTCCCCGCGGGGACGGTAGCAATCAGCCC. This encodes CASSPRGDGSNQP. The entire CDR3 protein is CASSPRGDGSNQPQHF. Looking up the rest from reference TRBV19 and TRBJ1-5 gives the full variable domain: DGGITQSPKYLFRKEGQNVTLSCEQNLNHDAMYWYRQDPGQGLRLIYYSQIVNDFQKGDIAEGYSVSREKKESFPLTVTSAQKNPTAFYLCASSPRGDGSNQPQHFGDGTRLSIL.

In the case of this clone: Read sequence stops 3 residues before the CDR3 end, and the germline J gene provides the missing end. The V gene is TRBV2, the J gene TRBJ2-2, with D hard to call. The CDR3 spans 12 residues. Germline CDR1 reads SNHLY; CDR2 reads FYNNEI. V lost 6 bases and J lost 3, with 5 bases in between. CDR3 amino acids: CASSSDTGELFF. Incomplete CDR3 DNA: TGTGCCAGCAGCAGCGACACCGGGGAG.

This clone was counted at least ten times. The read falls 3 residues short of the CDR3 end, and the missing part is taken from the germline J gene. The V gene is TRBV5-6, the J gene TRBJ2-1; 7 bases are a match to TRBD2. The CDR3 is 14 amino acids. Germline-derived CDR1 and CDR2 are SGHDT and YYEEEE. Trimming took 4 bases from V and 8 from J; bases not matched to a gene: 9. The CDR3 spells CASSPRLARDEQFF. The CDR3 bases that were read are TGTGCCAGCAGCCCTAGACTAGCCAGGGATGAG.

This clone was detected ten times or more. Read sequence stops 3 residues before the CDR3 end, and the germline J gene provides the missing end. The chain combines TRBV20-1 with TRBJ1-1; no clear D gene. Deletions cut 5 bases from V and 1 base from J, with 11 bases between. Germline values: CDR1 DFQATT, CDR2 SNEGSKA (reference sequence). This CDR3 contains 13 residues. CDR3: CSASRNRNTEAFF. The sequenced CDR3 bases are TGCAGTGCTTCAAGAAACAGGAACACTGAA.

This clone showed up just a few times. Sequencing ends 3 residues short of the CDR3 end; the germline J gene provides the rest. This chain links TRBV7-6 with TRBJ2-1; 10 bases line up with TRBD2. This CDR3 is built from 16 residues. V shed 5 bases, J shed 5 bases, and the junction held 9 bases outside the gene matches. The germline CDR1 and CDR2 sequences are SGHVS and FNYEAQ. The part of the CDR3 DNA that was read is TGTGCCAGCAGCGCCTCCGGGACTAGCGAGCACAATGAG. It specifies CASSASGTSEHNE. The full-length CDR3 reads as CASSASGTSEHNEQFF.

In this sample, this clone turned up many times. One junction end disagrees with the germline gene, perhaps due to a read error. The read gets to within 3 residues of the CDR3 end, and the germline J gene fills in the rest. The chain carries TRBV4-2 and TRBJ1-1, with 7 bases fitting TRBD1. The CDR3 has 17 residues. Per germline, CDR1 LGHNA and CDR2 YNFKEQ. CDR3: CASSQGLAGQTDTEAFF. Partial CDR3 DNA: TGCGCCAGCAGCCAAGGGCTTGCGGGACAGACGGACACTGAA.

This clone was counted at least ten times. Sequencing ends 3 residues short of the CDR3 end; the germline J gene provides the rest. This chain connects TRBV5-6 to TRBJ2-3; D not certain. The CDR3 consists of 11 residues. The V and J ends lost 3 bases and 3 bases respectively, with 2 bases between them. CDR1 and CDR2 from the germline V gene are SGHDT and YYEEEE. Incomplete CDR3 DNA: TGTGCCAGCAGCTCGACAGATACG. Translated: CASSSTDT. The entire CDR3 sequence reads CASSSTDTQYF.

Ten or more counts support this clone. The read terminates 3 residues before the CDR3 end, so the remaining end is supplied by the germline J gene. This chain connects TRBV13 to TRBJ2-1, with D possibly matching TRBD2 (6 bases). The length of the CDR3 is 14 residues. Germline-derived CDR1 and CDR2 are PRHDT and FYEKMQ (reference sequence). Trimming left V 5 bases short and J 3 bases short, with 11 bases between. The sequenced part of the CDR3 DNA is TGTGCCAGCAGCCCAAGGGACTTCTACAATGAG. It is translated as CASSPRDFYNE. The whole CDR3 is CASSPRDFYNEQFF.